The clone carrying this TCR beta chain was recorded at least ten times. No antigen is known for it. V lost 4 bases and J lost 1; bases outside the gene matches: 1. This CDR3 region has 15 residues. The germline V gene encodes CDR1 MNHEY and CDR2 SVGEGT. The sample originates from a study of early T cells in non-severe SARS-CoV-2 infection. Study overall: Alpha and beta chains were unpaired, from unsorted whole-blood bulk RNA.

Individual cDNA molecules were tagged with unique molecular identifiers. TCRdb passed the 5' RACE reads through MiXCR, listing each CDR3 protein once. The sample lists 20,000 to 30,000 distinct CDR3 sequences, around 4% occurring once. Overall study findings and caveats: Private and CD4 specificities were missed by VDJdb matching, skewed to anti-spike CD8.

Sample: whole blood. This TCR came from an adult who was a healthcare worker with PCR-confirmed SARS-CoV-2 infection or an uninfected control (not recorded which). The rearrangement joins TRBV6-2 or TRBV6-3 to TRBJ1-1; 12 nucleotides agree with TRBD1. Here the CDR3 DNA reads TGTGCCAGCAGTTGGGGACAGGGGGCGAACACTGAAGCTTTCTTT. It yields the protein CASSWGQGANTEAFF.